The TCR beta chain described here comes from a study of T-cell reconstitution after alpha-beta-depleted transplantation in children. This clonotype turned up a few times. Its target is not known. Trimming took off 6 bases at V and 3 bases at J, with 12 bases between the two ends. This CDR3 region has 13 residues. Findings and caveats of the study: It was reported that alpha-beta T cells came from several hundred expanded graft clones (about two months after transplant). T-cell numbers and diversity one year post-transplant derived largely from freshly generated T cells. At day 60, the high TCRbeta diversity found in some patients originated from recipient T cells and thymic progenitors that had survived.

Preparation of the TCRbeta library used unique molecular identifiers. TCRdb reprocessed the PCR reads via MiXCR and lists one record per CDR3 protein. The top ten hold around 5% of the sample, which has 700,000 to 950,000 distinct CDR3 sequences, approximately 15% seen once. The chain links TRBV12-3 or TRBV12-4 to TRBJ2-7, with a weak D call TRBD2 (5 bases). This TCR came from a male patient younger than 18 who had a stem cell transplant for acute lymphoblastic leukemia, so the T cells may come from the graft donor. This specimen consisted of PBMCs, mostly from graft donor cells, obtained 360 days after TCRalphabeta/CD19-depleted stem cell transplant. CDR3 nucleotides: TGTGCCAGCAGCCTCCGGGGAATCTACGAGCAGTACTTC. Translating gives CASSLRGIYEQYF.